The 27 T cell receptor beta chains given below trace back to one sample, sequenced in a study of T cells after yellow fever vaccination. TCRdb analysed the 5' RACE reads with MiXCR anew, one entry per CDR3 protein. The table includes about 96,000 distinct CDR3 sequences, 7.5% to 10% detected once. Source: CD8+ T cells not binding an NS4B(214-222) dextramer, sorted from PBMCs, taken roughly 14 days after the first yellow fever vaccination. The receptors were gathered from a man aged 18 to 30 who received the YFV17D yellow fever vaccine.

The chain couples TRBV11-2 to TRBJ2-2; D gene ambiguous. The CDR3 contains 16 residues. The germline V and J ends were trimmed by 5 bases and 0 bases, with 13 bases remaining between them. The germline V gene encodes CDR1 SGHAT and CDR2 FQNNGV. CDR3 in amino acids: CASSLRWGSNTGELFF. In DNA, the CDR3 is TGTGCCAGCAGCCTCAGATGGGGTTCGAACACCGGGGAGCTGTTTTTT.

The chain couples TRBV5-4 to TRBJ2-3, with 14 bases matching TRBD2. Trimming took 3 bases from V and 5 from J; bases not matched to a gene: 2. The germline V gene has CDR1 SGHNT and CDR2 YYREEE (reference sequence). The CDR3 sequence is 15 residues long. The CDR3 region has the DNA TGTGCCAGCAGCTCGGGACTAGCGGGAGTAGATACGCAGTATTTT. Translating it yields CASSSGLAGVDTQYF.

This clonotype appeared once. The chain links TRBV7-9 to TRBJ2-1, with a tentative D call TRBD2 (6 bases). Germline V gene data show CDR1 as SEHNR and CDR2 as FQNEAQ (reference sequence). V was shortened by 6 bases and J by 2 bases, with 17 bases between the two germline ends. The CDR3 length is 16 residues. The CDR3 here is CASSPMEGRTYNEQFF. The DNA for the CDR3 is TGTGCCAGCAGTCCCATGGAGGGGAGGACCTACAATGAGCAGTTCTTC.

This clonotype occurred many times. The chain recombines TRBV4-1 with TRBJ2-1; D remains ambiguous. V was cut by 3 bases and J by 8 bases, with 14 bases left in between. Germline V gene lookup returns CDR1 MGHRA and CDR2 YSYEKL. This CDR3 has 14 amino acids. CDR3 residues: CASSHSVPSDEQFF. The CDR3 DNA reads as TGCGCCAGCAGCCACTCCGTCCCCTCGGATGAGCAGTTCTTC.

The table lists this clonotype with a few counts. The V gene is TRBV7-9, the J gene TRBJ2-1, with D unresolved. Germline V gene data show CDR1 as SEHNR and CDR2 as FQNEAQ (reference sequence). Trimming removed 1 base at V and 7 bases at J, with 8 bases between. The CDR3 runs to 13 residues. The CDR3 sequence: CASSLGQGNEQFF. As DNA, the CDR3 is TGTGCCAGCAGCTTAGGTCAAGGGAATGAGCAGTTCTTC. Drawing the rest from reference TRBV7-9 and TRBJ2-1, the complete variable domain is DTGVSQNPRHKITKRGQNVTFRCDPISEHNRLYWYRQTLGQGPEFLTYFQNEAQLEKSRLLSDRFSAERPKGSFSTLEIQRTEQGDSAMYLCASSLGQGNEQFFGPGTRLTVL.

The chain has TRBV6-2 or TRBV6-3 and TRBJ2-3, with 8 bases identical to TRBD1. The CDR3 has 16 residues. Germline CDR1 reads MNHEY; CDR2 reads SVGEGT. Trimming removed 6 bases from V and 2 bases from J; junction bases left unmatched: 10. As DNA, the CDR3 is TGTGCCAGCAGCCCCGCAGGGGGCTTCGACACAGATACGCAGTATTTT. Encoded protein: CASSPAGGFDTDTQYF.

This clonotype was seen a handful of times. This rearrangement joins TRBV4-1 to TRBJ2-7; no firm D call. The CDR3 has 13 amino acids. Between the trimmed V and J ends, which lost 4 bases and 7 bases, there was a span of 14 bases. Germline V lookup: CDR1 MGHRA, CDR2 YSYEKL. This CDR3 reads CASSPDPFVEQYF. The CDR3 nucleotides are TGCGCCAGCAGCCCCGACCCCTTTGTGGAGCAGTACTTC.

The chain has TRBV12-5 and TRBJ1-1, with TRBD1 matching over 7 bases. Germline CDR1 is LGHNT and CDR2 is FRNRAP. The CDR3 sequence is 14 residues long. V lost 1 base to trimming and J lost 5 bases; unmatched junction nucleotides: 4. CDR3 sequence (DNA): TGTGCTAGTGGTTTGGGACAGGGTCATACTGAAGCTTTCTTT. It specifies CASGLGQGHTEAFF.

This clonotype occurred a few times. This rearrangement joins TRBV4-1 to TRBJ2-1; D possibly corresponds to TRBD2 (5 bases). The V gene lost 6 bases and the J gene lost 8 bases, with 14 bases spanning the gap. The V gene's germline CDR1 is MGHRA and CDR2 YSYEKL. CDR3 length: 13 amino acids. The CDR3 loop is CASRELARDEQFF. CDR3 nucleotides: TGCGCCAGCAGGGAACTCGCGAGGGATGAGCAGTTCTTC.

J is TRBJ2-7 and V is TRBV20-1; D uncertain. The V gene lost 2 bases and the J gene lost 6 bases, with 8 bases spanning the gap. This CDR3 has 11 residues. Germline CDR1 is DFQATT and CDR2 is SNEGSKA (reference sequence). CDR3 sequence: CSARLYTEQYF. The CDR3, as DNA: TGCAGTGCTAGATTGTACACCGAGCAGTACTTC.

Only a few counts were recorded for this clonotype. The chain combines TRBV11-1 with TRBJ1-1; D not certain. Germline V gene sequence: CDR1 SGHAT, CDR2 FQDESV (reference sequence). The length of the CDR3 is 18 residues. Between the trimmed V and J ends, which lost 2 bases and 2 bases, there was a span of 21 bases. The CDR3 region has the DNA TGTGCCAGCAGCTTACATCTTTACCCAAATACAGTTAACACTGAAGCTTTCTTT. Translating gives CASSLHLYPNTVNTEAFF.

The chain carries TRBV15 and TRBJ2-2; D is perhaps TRBD2 (5 bases). The germline gives CDR1 LNHNV, CDR2 YYDKDF (reference sequence). The germline V and J ends were trimmed by 2 bases and 0 bases, with 7 bases remaining between them. The CDR3 runs to 15 residues. DNA of the CDR3: TGTGCCACCAGCAGAACCGGGACGAACACCGGGGAGCTGTTTTTT. This translates into CATSRTGTNTGELFF.

The J gene is TRBJ2-7, the V gene TRBV4-1; D is undetermined. Germline V lookup: CDR1 MGHRA, CDR2 YSYEKL. With 0 bases removed from V and 3 bases from J, the gap between germline ends came to 12 bases. This CDR3 is built from 15 residues. The CDR3 bases are TGCGCCAGCAGCCAAGAACCCCGTCCGCACTACGAGCAGTACGTC. Its translation is CASSQEPRPHYEQYV.

This clonotype was seen many times. The V gene is TRBV12-3 or TRBV12-4, the J gene TRBJ2-7, with D maybe TRBD2 (5 bases). The CDR3 contains 13 residues. V was pared by 2 bases and J by 3 bases, with 8 bases between. The CDR3 DNA follows: TGTGCCAGCAGTTTACTAGGAGGCTACGAGCAGTACTTC. Encoded protein: CASSLLGGYEQYF.

This clonotype came up a few times. The rearrangement joins TRBV10-3 to TRBJ1-6; no firm D call. V was clipped by 7 bases and J by 8 bases, with 12 bases between them. The CDR3 length is 13 residues. The germline V gene encodes CDR1 ENHRY and CDR2 SYGVKD. DNA for the CDR3: TGTGCCATCACCTTGGACTGGGATTCACCCCTCCACTTT. This codes for CAITLDWDSPLHF.

Ten or more counts support this clonotype. The genes are TRBV5-6 and TRBJ2-1, with D unclear. The CDR3 spans 11 residues. The V gene's germline CDR1 is SGHDT and CDR2 YYEEEE. Deletions cut 3 bases from V and 2 bases from J, with 0 bases between. The chain's CDR3 is CASSSYNEQFF. In DNA form, the CDR3 reads TGTGCCAGCAGCTCCTACAATGAGCAGTTCTTC.

The chain is built from TRBV20-1 and TRBJ2-3, with 8 bases fitting TRBD2. This CDR3 has 15 amino acids. V lost 5 bases to trimming and J lost 2 bases; unmatched junction nucleotides: 9. Looked up from germline, CDR1 is DFQATT and CDR2 is SNEGSKA (reference sequence). The CDR3 loop is CSASRLAFSTDTQYF. For the CDR3, the DNA is TGCAGTGCTTCTAGACTAGCGTTTTCCACAGATACGCAGTATTTT.

The chain has TRBV7-2 and TRBJ2-5; D assignment may be TRBD1 or TRBD2 (5 bases each). The V gene's germline CDR1 is SGHTA and CDR2 FQGNSA. Trimming left V 5 bases short and J 4 bases short, with 20 bases between. The CDR3 consists of 16 residues. The CDR3 bases are TGTGCCAGCAGCCAAGCGGCCAGGGAATTGTTAGAGACCCAGTACTTC. Translated, it gives CASSQAARELLETQYF.

The chain recombines TRBV6-1 with TRBJ1-2, with a possible D match to TRBD1 (5 bases). Germline-derived CDR1 and CDR2 are MNHNS and SASEGT. V was trimmed by 7 bases and J by 0 bases, leaving 15 bases between them. This CDR3 region has 15 residues. This CDR3 is CASTQGRGANYGYTF. CDR3 DNA sequence: TGTGCCAGCACCCAAGGTCGGGGGGCTAACTATGGCTACACCTTC.

The V call is TRBV7-3, the J call TRBJ2-1; weak D call: TRBD2 (6 bases). The CDR3 runs to 13 residues. V dropped 2 bases and J dropped 6 bases, with 8 bases sitting between them. The germline CDR1 and CDR2 sequences are SGHTA and FQGTGA. The CDR3 is CASSLLGGNEQFF. The DNA for the CDR3 is TGTGCCAGCAGCTTACTGGGGGGCAATGAGCAGTTCTTC.

The chain joins TRBV12-3 or TRBV12-4 to TRBJ2-3; TRBD1 is a possible D gene (6 bases). Trimming pared 6 bases from V and 2 bases from J, leaving 9 bases between. The CDR3 loop spans 13 amino acids. CDR3 in amino acids: CASSGDNTDTQYF. CDR3 nucleotides: TGTGCCAGCAGCGGGGACAACACAGATACGCAGTATTTT.

The sample holds a few counts of this clonotype. The rearrangement links TRBV29-1 to TRBJ1-1, with TRBD1 matching over 8 bases. CDR3 length equals 10 residues. The trim removed 6 bases at V and 7 bases at J, leaving 1 base unmatched. From germline, CDR1 is SQVTM and CDR2 ANQGSEA. CDR3: CSVTGVEAFF. CDR3 DNA: TGCAGCGTGACAGGGGTTGAAGCTTTCTTT.

In its sample, this clonotype is medium-sized (0.01 to 0.1%). This chain connects TRBV6-4 to TRBJ2-3, with 13 bases fitting TRBD2. The CDR3 runs 15 residues. V was clipped by 0 bases and J by 6 bases; unmatched bases: 0. CDR1 is MRHNA, CDR2 SNTAGT, per germline. In DNA, the CDR3 is TGTGCCAGCAGTGACTCGACTAGCGGGGGGGATACGCAGTATTTT. Translation: CASSDSTSGGDTQYF.

This clonotype was seen a single time. The chain couples TRBV7-3 to TRBJ2-1; D call uncertain. Trimming left V 3 bases short and J 6 bases short, with 9 bases between. The CDR3 consists of 13 residues. Germline CDR1 SGHTA, CDR2 FQGTGA. The CDR3 spells CASSFGARNEQFF. The CDR3 DNA reads TGTGCCAGCAGCTTTGGAGCGCGCAATGAGCAGTTCTTC.

This clonotype was recorded at least ten times. The J gene is TRBJ2-5, the V gene TRBV12-3 or TRBV12-4, with a tentative D call TRBD1 (5 bases). The CDR3 consists of 15 residues. The V end lost 3 bases, the J end lost 2 bases, and 13 bases lay between the germline ends. CDR3: CASSFIDRLQETQYF. DNA of the CDR3: TGTGCCAGCAGTTTTATTGACAGACTTCAAGAGACCCAGTACTTC.

This clonotype was detected many times. J is TRBJ2-7 and V is TRBV7-3; the match to TRBD1 covers 9 bases. The trim removed 3 bases at V and 5 bases at J, leaving 11 bases unmatched. CDR1 and CDR2 from the germline V gene are SGHTA and FQGTGA. The CDR3 has 16 amino acids. CDR3 protein: CASSFRDRAGIDEQYV. DNA of the CDR3: TGTGCCAGCAGCTTCCGGGACAGGGCGGGTATCGACGAGCAGTACGTC.

The chain combines TRBV27 with TRBJ1-2; 8 nucleotides match TRBD1. The V gene's germline CDR1 is MNHEY and CDR2 SMNVEV (reference sequence). The CDR3 has 13 amino acids. V lost 4 bases, J lost 4 bases, and 2 bases stayed unmatched. CDR3 DNA: TGTGCCAGCAGTTACGGGACAGGCTATGGCTACACCTTC. Residues: CASSYGTGYGYTF.